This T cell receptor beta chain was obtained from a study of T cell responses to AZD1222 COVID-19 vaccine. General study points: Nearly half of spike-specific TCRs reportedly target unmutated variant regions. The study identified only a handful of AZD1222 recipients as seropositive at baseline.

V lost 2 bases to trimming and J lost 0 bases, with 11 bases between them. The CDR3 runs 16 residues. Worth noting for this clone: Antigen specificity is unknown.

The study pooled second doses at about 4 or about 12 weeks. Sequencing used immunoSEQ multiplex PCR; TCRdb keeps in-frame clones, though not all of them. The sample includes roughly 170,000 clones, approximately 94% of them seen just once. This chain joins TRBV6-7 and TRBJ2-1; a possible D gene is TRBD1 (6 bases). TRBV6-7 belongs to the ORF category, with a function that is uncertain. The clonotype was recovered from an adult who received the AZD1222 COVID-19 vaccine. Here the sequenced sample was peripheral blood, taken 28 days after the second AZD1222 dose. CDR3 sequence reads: CASSYDRHPSYNEQFF. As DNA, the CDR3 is TGTGCCAGCAGTTACGACAGGCACCCCTCCTACAATGAGCAGTTCTTC.